This is a list of T cell receptor beta chains from one sample in a study of blood T cell repertoires in COVID-19. The protocol was immunoSEQ multiplex PCR, while the TCRdb copy is restricted to in-frame clones and leaves out a portion. Found here are around 100,000 clones, just under 80% of them singletons; the top ten hold about 12%. Input material: peripheral blood. These receptors originate from an older woman with acute or convalescent COVID-19. Both conserved end residues are part of each CDR3. D genes are given only for firm matches. Clone size is not always given. Where it is, it says once, few, many or a class for expanded clones.

CDR3 DNA,CDR3 protein,V gene,clone size,D gene,J gene
TGTGCCACCAGTGACTCCGGGACAGAGAAAGGCTACACCTTC,CATSDSGTEKGYTF,TRBV24-1,NA,TRBD1,TRBJ1-2
TGTGCCAGCAGCGGTGACAGAAACTATGGCTACACCTTC,CASSGDRNYGYTF,TRBV6-5,NA,NA,TRBJ1-2
TGCAGCGTTGATGGGTTAGGGGCAGCTGGCTACACCTTC,CSVDGLGAAGYTF,TRBV29-1,NA,NA,TRBJ1-2
TGTGCCAGCAACAGGATGGAAAATGAAAAACTGTTTTTT,CASNRMENEKLFF,TRBV6-6,NA,NA,TRBJ1-4
TGTGCCAGCAGCGTAGGGTCTACGGGGTTAAATGAAAAACTGTTTTTT,CASSVGSTGLNEKLFF,TRBV9,NA,NA,TRBJ1-4
TGCGCCAGCAGCTCGGGAGGCGCACGGGAAGAGACCCAGTACTTC,CASSSGGAREETQYF,TRBV5-1,NA,TRBD2,TRBJ2-5
TGTGCCACCCATGTTACAGGCACCTATGGCTACACCTTC,CATHVTGTYGYTF,TRBV18,NA,NA,TRBJ1-2
TGTGCCAGCAGTTCGGACAGCGGGGAGCTGTTTTTT,CASSSDSGELFF,TRBV12-3/TRBV12-4,NA,NA,TRBJ2-2
TGTGCCAGCAGTGAAGCCCGGCAGGGTGGGGGCTACACCTTC,CASSEARQGGGYTF,TRBV6-1,NA,NA,TRBJ1-2
TGTGCCAGCAGTCGACTCAGGGGAGAGACCCAGTACTTC,CASSRLRGETQYF,TRBV27,NA,NA,TRBJ2-5
TGTGCCAGCAGTTACTCCGGTGGGGGGGGCTACACCTTC,CASSYSGGGGYTF,TRBV6-5,NA,NA,TRBJ1-2
TGTGCCAGCAGCTTAGGGGACAGGGGGCCCGGGGAGCTGTTTTTT,CASSLGDRGPGELFF,TRBV7-3,NA,TRBD1,TRBJ2-2
TGTGCCAGCAGCCCTCCCGCGGGCGCAGATACGCAGTATTTT,CASSPPAGADTQYF,TRBV7-2,NA,NA,TRBJ2-3
TGTGCCAGCAGCCTCAATGAGCAGTTCTTC,CASSLNEQFF,TRBV11-2,NA,NA,TRBJ2-1
TGTGCCAGCAGCTTAGCGAGGGCCGGGACAGGGGATGGCTACACCTTC,CASSLARAGTGDGYTF,TRBV7-2,NA,TRBD1,TRBJ1-2
TGTGCCAGCAGGGGCTCCTCAGGATCCCCTACGAGTGGGTGGCAGTACTTC,CASRGSSGSPTSGWQYF,TRBV2,NA,NA,TRBJ2-7
TGTGCCAGCAGGGTCAGCGGGGGAAGCACCGGGGAGCTGTTTTTT,CASRVSGGSTGELFF,TRBV2,NA,TRBD2,TRBJ2-2
TGTGCCAGCAGGTCCGACGGGCGGGGGCCCCTCCACTTT,CASRSDGRGPLHF,TRBV12-3/TRBV12-4,few,NA,TRBJ1-6
TGCGCCAGCAGCTTGGCCGGGACAGGGGATATCTATGGCTACACCTTC,CASSLAGTGDIYGYTF,TRBV5-1,NA,TRBD1,TRBJ1-2
TGCAGCGTTGGTTGGGGAGGGGATCAGCCCCAGCATTTT,CSVGWGGDQPQHF,TRBV29-1,few,NA,TRBJ1-5
TGCGCCAGCAGCTTGGACAGCCACAATGAGCAGTTCTTC,CASSLDSHNEQFF,TRBV5-1,NA,NA,TRBJ2-1
TGTGCCAGCAGAGGCACAGGGGGGGAGACCCAGTACTTC,CASRGTGGETQYF,TRBV9,many,TRBD1,TRBJ2-5
TGTGCCATCAGTGAGACCCAGGGGGCTCAATCACCCCTCCACTTT,CAISETQGAQSPLHF,TRBV10-3,NA,TRBD1,TRBJ1-6
TGTGCCATTTACGGGGGTATTGGCTACACCTTC,CAIYGGIGYTF,TRBV6-5,NA,NA,TRBJ1-2
TGTGCCAGCAGCATCGGACTAGGCCACACAGATACGCAGTATTTT,CASSIGLGHTDTQYF,TRBV5-4,NA,TRBD2,TRBJ2-3
TGCGCCAGCAGGCCGGGGAGCTCCTATAATTCACCCCTCCACTTT,CASRPGSSYNSPLHF,TRBV5-1,NA,NA,TRBJ1-6
TGTGCCACCAGCAGCACGACAGCGCGAGACTATGGCTACACCTTC,CATSSTTARDYGYTF,TRBV15,NA,NA,TRBJ1-2
TGTGCCCTAAACCCGGAGGGGGGGATGGGGACCACTGAAGCTTTCTTT,CALNPEGGMGTTEAFF,TRBV6-4,NA,NA,TRBJ1-1
TGTGCCAGCAGTCCCAAAACTAACTATGGCTACACCTTC,CASSPKTNYGYTF,TRBV6-5,NA,NA,TRBJ1-2
TGTGCCAGCAGCCCCTGGGACAGGGTAGGCGGCTACACCTTC,CASSPWDRVGGYTF,TRBV5-6,NA,TRBD1,TRBJ1-2
TGTGCCAGCAGCCTAAAAAAGGGGAATGGCTACACCTTC,CASSLKKGNGYTF,TRBV12-3/TRBV12-4,NA,NA,TRBJ1-2
TGTGCCAGCAGCCCTTCGACTAGCGGGGACCAAGAGACCCAGTACTTC,CASSPSTSGDQETQYF,TRBV21-1,NA,NA,TRBJ2-5
TGCAGTGCTAGTGTCCCAGGGAGGGCGAACACTGAAGCTTTCTTT,CSASVPGRANTEAFF,TRBV20-1,few,NA,TRBJ1-1
TGCGCCAGCAGCCTCGGGACAGGGAAAGAGACCCAGTACTTC,CASSLGTGKETQYF,TRBV5-1,few,TRBD1,TRBJ2-5
TGTGCCAGCAGCTCACAGGGCTATTCACCCCTCCACTTT,CASSSQGYSPLHF,TRBV7-2,NA,NA,TRBJ1-6
TGTGCCAGCAGCTCGACGGGGGGGCCGAATGAGCAGTTCTTC,CASSSTGGPNEQFF,TRBV7-3,NA,TRBD2,TRBJ2-1
TGTGCCTGGAGTGTAGGCAGGGGGCGCAGCTATGGCTACACCTTC,CAWSVGRGRSYGYTF,TRBV30,NA,TRBD1,TRBJ1-2
TGTGCCAGCAGTTTTGCGGGGGTGAACACTGAAGCTTTCTTT,CASSFAGVNTEAFF,TRBV28,NA,NA,TRBJ1-1
TGTGCCAGCAGCCGCGGACAGGCTAATGAAAAACTGTTTTTT,CASSRGQANEKLFF,TRBV14,once,TRBD1,TRBJ1-4